These T cell receptor beta chains were read from a single sample in a study of cytomegalovirus exposure and HLA in healthy donors. Assay used: immunoSEQ multiplex PCR; TCRdb lists only in-frame clones, some missing. Of around 140,000 clones listed, 82% are singletons. Sequences were obtained from PBMCs. The receptor source for this set is a male donor in good health and CMV-seronegative. Both conserved end residues are part of each CDR3. The D gene is left open where the match is weak. Clone size, where shown, is once, few, many, or a class for clones that have expanded.

d_call	v_call	j_call	clone_size	cdr3_length	cdr3_aa	cdr3_nt
-	TRBV2	TRBJ2-7	-	13	CATQGGGNYEQYF	TGTGCCACTCAAGGGGGGGGGAACTACGAGCAGTACTTC
-	TRBV6-1	TRBJ2-7	-	14	CASSEQLFYYEQYF	TGTGCCAGCAGTGAACAACTCTTTTACTACGAGCAGTACTTC
TRBD2	TRBV11-3	TRBJ2-2	-	16	CASSLQSGIYTGELFF	TGTGCCAGCAGCTTACAGAGCGGGATTTACACCGGGGAGCTGTTTTTT
-	TRBV30	TRBJ1-6	-	15	CAWSVKRGSNSPLHF	TGTGCCTGGAGTGTTAAAAGGGGGTCCAATTCACCCCTCCACTTT
-	TRBV6-5	TRBJ2-7	once	14	CASSYGRREYEQYF	TGTGCCAGCAGTTACGGAAGACGGGAGTACGAGCAGTACTTC
-	TRBV10-1	TRBJ2-7	-	14	CASSESLGSYEQYF	TGCGCCAGCAGTGAGTCTTTGGGGAGCTACGAGCAGTACTTC
-	TRBV7-6	TRBJ2-2	-	14	CASGGSDNTGELFF	TGTGCCAGCGGCGGCAGCGATAACACCGGGGAGCTGTTTTTT
TRBD1	TRBV7-2	TRBJ1-4	-	13	CASRDRGDEKLFF	TGTGCCAGCAGGGACAGGGGAGATGAAAAACTGTTTTTT
-	TRBV5-1	TRBJ2-7	-	13	CASSLEPLREQYF	TGCGCCAGCAGCTTGGAGCCCCTACGTGAGCAGTACTTC
TRBD1	TRBV27	TRBJ2-7	-	14	CASSLQGQTYEQYF	TGTGCCAGCAGTTTGCAGGGACAGACCTACGAGCAGTACTTC
-	TRBV27	TRBJ2-7	-	18	CASSLSSSHAEVSYEQYF	TGTGCCAGCAGTTTATCGTCGAGTCATGCGGAAGTTTCCTACGAGCAGTACTTC
TRBD1	TRBV19	TRBJ2-1	-	15	CASSSDDRGNNEQFF	TGTGCCAGTAGTAGCGACGACAGGGGGAACAATGAGCAGTTCTTC
-	TRBV30	TRBJ1-2	-	14	CAWSVLFSAYGYTF	TGTGCCTGGAGTGTATTGTTCAGTGCTTATGGCTACACCTTC
TRBD1	TRBV9	TRBJ2-1	-	14	CASSVGTGLVEQFF	TGTGCCAGCAGCGTAGGGACAGGGCTGGTTGAGCAGTTCTTC
-	TRBV5-4	TRBJ2-5	-	13	CASSGRREETQYF	TGTGCCAGCAGCGGCAGGCGAGAAGAGACCCAGTACTTC
-	TRBV6-5	TRBJ2-1	-	12	CASSPGYNEQFF	TGTGCCAGCAGTCCAGGGTACAATGAGCAGTTCTTC
-	TRBV7-9	TRBJ1-1	few	15	CASSLYGAPNTEAFF	TGTGCCAGCAGCTTATATGGGGCGCCGAACACTGAAGCTTTCTTT
-	TRBV29-1	TRBJ1-5	-	13	CSVEGQGGQPQHF	TGCAGCGTTGAAGGGCAGGGAGGACAGCCCCAGCATTTT
TRBD2	TRBV11-2	TRBJ2-1	few	15	CASSSLAGTYNEQFF	TGTGCCAGCAGCTCCCTAGCGGGAACCTACAATGAGCAGTTCTTC
TRBD1	TRBV7-8	TRBJ2-5	once	16	CASSLVGTGGRETQYF	TGTGCCAGCAGCTTAGTAGGGACAGGGGGCCGAGAGACCCAGTACTTC
TRBD2	TRBV19	TRBJ2-2	-	13	CATSGGGTGELFF	TGTGCCACTAGTGGCGGGGGGACCGGGGAGCTGTTTTTT
TRBD1	TRBV29-1	TRBJ2-2	-	13	CSVDRGNTGELFF	TGCAGCGTGGACAGGGGCAACACCGGGGAGCTGTTTTTT
TRBD1	TRBV27	TRBJ1-1	-	13	CASTGTGRSEAFF	TGTGCCAGCACTGGGACAGGCAGGTCTGAAGCTTTCTTT
TRBD2	TRBV5-6	TRBJ2-5	once	15	CASSALRGSGETQYF	TGTGCCAGCTCCGCACTCCGGGGTAGCGGGGAGACCCAGTACTTC
-	TRBV6-5	TRBJ2-7	-	11	CASSKADEQYF	TGTGCCAGCAGTAAGGCGGACGAGCAGTACTTC
-	TRBV13	TRBJ2-7	-	17	CASSLTPSIGEAYEQYF	TGTGCCAGCAGCTTAACCCCTTCGATAGGGGAGGCTTACGAGCAGTACTTC
-	TRBV7-9	TRBJ1-2	-	14	CASSLDAGVDGYTF	TGTGCCAGCAGCTTAGACGCGGGGGTGGATGGCTACACCTTC
-	TRBV9	TRBJ2-1	once	15	CASNERGLAYNEQFF	TGTGCCAGCAACGAGAGGGGGTTGGCCTACAATGAGCAGTTCTTC
TRBD1	TRBV6-6	TRBJ2-1	-	15	CASSTHRGGYNEQFF	TGTGCCAGCAGTACCCACAGGGGTGGCTACAATGAGCAGTTCTTC
-	TRBV19	TRBJ2-7	-	13	CASMSGPSYEQYF	TGTGCCAGTATGAGCGGCCCCTCCTACGAGCAGTACTTC
-	TRBV11-2	TRBJ1-2	-	16	CASSLVSGEDYYGYTF	TGTGCCAGCAGCTTAGTTTCGGGGGAGGATTACTATGGCTACACCTTC
TRBD2	TRBV6-4	TRBJ2-3	-	16	CASSDAPSGTTDTQYF	TGTGCCAGCAGTGACGCTCCTAGCGGGACCACAGATACGCAGTATTTT
TRBD1	TRBV19	TRBJ1-4	once	14	CASSIGTGWEKLFF	TGTGCCAGTAGTATCGGGACAGGGTGGGAAAAACTGTTTTTT
TRBD1	TRBV18	TRBJ2-5	-	14	CASSPRTGDETQYF	TGTGCCAGCTCACCTAGGACAGGGGATGAGACCCAGTACTTC
-	TRBV11-1	TRBJ2-4	-	13	CASSLNRDGIQYF	TGTGCCAGCAGCTTAAACAGGGATGGCATTCAGTACTTC
TRBD1	TRBV27	TRBJ2-7	-	15	CASSLERQGSYEQYF	TGTGCCAGCAGTTTAGAACGACAGGGGTCCTACGAGCAGTACTTC
-	TRBV5-1	TRBJ1-2	once	16	CASSPGGASPTGGYTF	TGCGCCAGCAGCCCTGGCGGGGCCAGCCCGACCGGTGGCTACACCTTC